The 32 T cell receptor beta chains below were found in one sample sequenced in a study of regulatory T cells in long-lasting Graves disease (dated by TCRdb to about 2021). Libraries were made using multiplex PCR. The instrument was an Illumina HiSeq 4000. To build TCR beta libraries, CDR3 regions were amplified by Arm-PCR using iRepertoire HTBI primers. The public reads were run again by TCRdb, first through fastp at Q25 and then through MiXCR, and only productive beta chains were kept. Every CDR3 protein is listed once, alongside the most common genes and DNA of its rows. The sample table holds about 620,000 distinct CDR3 sequences, of which roughly 15% were seen once. About 18% of the sample comes from the top ten. In the paper's terms, the time point label means: newly diagnosed GD, antithyroid drugs for less than 3 months. For both TCR sequencing and RNA sequencing, RNA was extracted from PBMCs in TRIzol.

Another study also made use of these data, one on T cells in Graves' hyperthyroidism and ophthalmopathy.

Sequenced here: peripheral blood mononuclear cells (PBMCs), sampled at new diagnosis, from a patient treated with antithyroid drugs. The receptor set was obtained from a woman in her thirties with Graves disease. Donor details come from another sample of the same person, matched by shared clones.

This clonotype was detected only a few times. The chain recombines TRBV6-1 with TRBJ2-7; D possibly matches TRBD1 or TRBD2 (5 bases each). The germline V gene has CDR1 MNHNS and CDR2 SASEGT. The CDR3 is 13 residues long. Trimming removed 7 bases at V and 0 bases at J, with 10 bases between. CDR3 in DNA: TGTGCCAGCAAGTGGGGGAGCTCCTACGAGCAGTACTTC. Encoded protein: CASKWGSSYEQYF.

This clonotype was observed a handful of times. The chain combines TRBV10-3 with TRBJ2-5; possible D gene TRBD1, 5 bases. The germline CDR1 and CDR2 sequences are ENHRY and SYGVKD. CDR3 size: 13 residues. The V and J ends lost 3 bases and 11 bases respectively, with 16 bases between them. CDR3 nucleotides: TGTGCCATCAGTGATCAGAGTGGGGCACGTCAGTACTTC. Translated, it gives CAISDQSGARQYF.

This clonotype has ten or more counts. The CDR3 coding sequence is TGTGCCAGCAGCACCGGGACAGGGTTGGCGGAGACTGAAGCTTTCTTT. It encodes CASSTGTGLAETEAFF. The chain has TRBV27 and TRBJ1-1; 9 bases map to TRBD1. CDR3 length: 16 amino acids. Per germline, CDR1 MNHEY and CDR2 SMNVEV (reference sequence). The V gene end was trimmed by 6 bases and the J gene end by 5 bases; junction bases not matched to a gene: 13.

This clonotype was observed once. This chain uses TRBV5-4 with TRBJ1-3; 10 bases are a match to TRBD1. After removal of 0 bases from V and 7 bases from J, the junction contained 4 bases not matched to a gene. Germline loops: CDR1 SGHNT, CDR2 YYREEE (reference sequence). The CDR3 sequence is 15 residues long. The CDR3 sequence: CASSLAPGQGNTIYF. The CDR3 DNA follows: TGTGCCAGCAGCTTGGCTCCGGGACAGGGGAACACCATATATTTT.

In this sample, this clonotype turned up many times. This chain joins TRBV11-2 and TRBJ1-2; 7 bases agree with TRBD1. Germline lookup yields CDR1 SGHAT and CDR2 FQNNGV. V was pared by 5 bases and J by 5 bases, with 5 bases of the junction left unmatched. The CDR3 loop spans 13 amino acids. Written as DNA, the CDR3 is TGTGCCAGCAGCCCGGGGACAGAGTATGGCTACACCTTC. Translation: CASSPGTEYGYTF.

Notes on this clonotype: One base away lies a much larger clone, so this may be a sequencing read error. The chain uses TRBV7-9 and TRBJ2-2; 9 bases match TRBD1. This CDR3 spans 16 amino acids. Trimming took 7 bases from V and 7 from J; bases not matched to a gene: 13. Germline V gene lookup returns CDR1 SEHNR and CDR2 FQNEAQ (reference sequence). CDR3 sequence reads: CASTYDYGQGIGELFF. CDR3 sequence (DNA): TGTGCCAGCACATACGACTACGGACAGGGGATCGGGGAGCTGTTTTTT. The entire variable domain, with the rest obtained from reference TRBV7-9 and TRBJ2-2, is as follows: DTGVSQNPRHKITKRGQNVTFRCDPISEHNRLYWYRQTLGQGPEFLTYFQNEAQLEKSRLLSDRFSAERPKGSFSTLEIQRTEQGDSAMYLCASTYDYGQGIGELFFGEGSRLTVL.

This clonotype was counted a few times. A much larger clone differs by one base, so this may be a read error. J is TRBJ1-1 and V is TRBV6-2 or TRBV6-3; D possibly corresponds to TRBD1 (5 bases). Germline values: CDR1 MNHEY, CDR2 SVGEGT. The CDR3 sequence is 13 residues long. This CDR3 reads CASSTDPDTEASF. The CDR3 DNA reads TGTGCCAGCAGTACCGATCCGGACACTGAAGCTTCCTTT.

This clonotype has a count of ten or more. The chain is built from TRBV12-3 or TRBV12-4 and TRBJ1-1; D is unclear. V shed 5 bases and J shed 1 base, with 8 bases lying between them. This CDR3 comprises 13 residues. Written as DNA, the CDR3 is TGTGCCAGCAGTGCTTGGGGGAACACTGAAGCTTTCTTT. It is translated as CASSAWGNTEAFF.

The chain employs TRBV20-1 and TRBJ2-2; 10 positions agree with TRBD1. Unmatched junction bases numbered 6, after V lost 6 bases and J lost 5 bases. CDR1 DFQATT and CDR2 SNEGSKA come from the germline V gene (reference sequence). The CDR3 has 14 amino acids. CDR3 nucleotides: TGCAGTGCCGAGAGGGGACAGGGGACCGGGGAGCTGTTTTTT. Protein product: CSAERGQGTGELFF.

This clonotype has more than one count but fewer than ten. The CDR3 loop reads CASNWGPTGELFF. In DNA, the CDR3 is TGTGCCTCAAACTGGGGTCCCACCGGGGAGCTGTTTTTT. The V gene is TRBV10-3, the J gene TRBJ2-2; D gene ambiguous. The ends were cut back, 11 bases at V and 4 bases at J, with 14 bases in the middle. Germline V gives CDR1 ENHRY, CDR2 SYGVKD. The CDR3 loop spans 13 amino acids.

This clonotype was seen ten or more times. The chain uses TRBV2 and TRBJ2-1; 14 bases line up with TRBD2. J gave up 7 bases and V 4 bases, and 3 bases lay outside the gene matches. CDR1 SNHLY and CDR2 FYNNEI come from the germline V gene. CDR3 length equals 15 residues. The CDR3 sequence: CASSGGTSGRNEQFF. The CDR3 DNA is TGTGCCAGCAGTGGAGGGACTAGCGGGAGAAATGAGCAGTTCTTC.

This clonotype appeared many times. This chain joins TRBV28 and TRBJ2-4; 7 bases are shared with TRBD2. The CDR3 is 15 residues long. CDR1 and CDR2 (germline): MDHEN, SYDVKM. Losses at the gene ends were 7 bases for V and 5 bases for J; bases not matched to a gene: 11. The CDR3 is CASTQSRAGENIQYF. Here the CDR3 DNA reads TGTGCCAGCACCCAATCTAGGGCGGGGGAAAACATTCAGTACTTC.

This clonotype was found many times. The chain combines TRBV6-1 with TRBJ2-1, with 8 nucleotides matching TRBD2. This CDR3 is 13 amino acids long. Per the germline V gene, CDR1 is MNHNS and CDR2 is SASEGT. V was pared by 8 bases and J by 7 bases, with 7 bases of the junction left unmatched. The CDR3 DNA sequence: TGTGCCAGCGGTCGGGGGGGCGTGAATGAGCAGTTCTTC. Its protein product is CASGRGGVNEQFF.

The CDR3 nucleotides are TGTGCCAGTAGTTATGACGGCCTCAATCAGCCCCAGCATTTT. Translated: CASSYDGLNQPQHF. The V and J genes are TRBV19 and TRBJ1-5; D is uncertain. V lost 5 bases to trimming and J lost 3 bases, with 11 bases between them. The CDR3 runs 14 residues. Germline V gene sequence: CDR1 LNHDA, CDR2 SQIVND (reference sequence).

This clonotype was detected a few times. The CDR3 loop reads CASSPGWGGGTDTQYF. The CDR3 DNA follows: TGTGCCAGCAGTCCCGGTTGGGGTGGGGGCACAGATACGCAGTATTTT. The genes are TRBV27 and TRBJ2-3; the D is unclear. Germline V gene lookup returns CDR1 MNHEY and CDR2 SMNVEV (reference sequence). The CDR3 has 16 amino acids. V was pared by 5 bases and J by 1 base, with 16 bases between.

In its sample, this clonotype was seen a few times. The chain joins TRBV20-1 to TRBJ2-7, with 10 nucleotides matching TRBD2. The CDR3 runs to 17 residues. The V gene end was trimmed by 4 bases and the J gene end by 5 bases; junction bases not matched to a gene: 17. Germline lookup yields CDR1 DFQATT and CDR2 SNEGSKA (reference sequence). The CDR3 is CSANIPALAGPSDEQYF. In DNA, the CDR3 is TGCAGTGCTAACATTCCAGCACTAGCGGGACCCTCGGACGAGCAGTACTTC.

There are many counts of this clonotype. The chain carries TRBV28 and TRBJ1-1, with D unclear. Germline CDR1 and CDR2: MDHEN and SYDVKM. The CDR3 has 14 amino acids. V was pared by 6 bases and J by 4 bases, with 15 bases between. DNA of the CDR3: TGTGCCAGCAGCCTAGGGCCCGTCGGCACTGAAGCTTTCTTT. Amino acids: CASSLGPVGTEAFF.

This clonotype was seen at least ten times. The chain uses TRBV28 and TRBJ2-7; TRBD1 matches at 9 bases. CDR1 is MDHEN and CDR2 is SYDVKM in the germline V gene. Unmatched junction bases numbered 4, after V lost 4 bases and J lost 3 bases. This CDR3 region has 14 residues. As DNA, the CDR3 is TGTGCCAGCAGTTCGGGGACAGGGCACTACGAGCAGTACTTC. It yields the protein CASSSGTGHYEQYF.

Ten or more counts support this clonotype. The CDR3 here is CSARGPRDRSNEKLFF. The CDR3 DNA sequence: TGCAGTGCTAGAGGCCCCCGGGACCGCTCTAATGAAAAACTGTTTTTT. The gene calls are TRBV20-1 and TRBJ1-4; D perhaps matches TRBD1 (5 bases). The length of the CDR3 is 16 residues. The germline V gene encodes CDR1 DFQATT and CDR2 SNEGSKA (reference sequence). Trimming took 1 base from V and 3 from J, leaving 15 bases between them.

V usage is TRBV20-1 and J usage is TRBJ2-5; D not certain. Per the germline V gene, CDR1 is DFQATT and CDR2 is SNEGSKA (reference sequence). Trimming took 2 bases from V and 1 from J, leaving 14 bases between them. The CDR3 spans 15 residues. DNA of the CDR3: TGCAGTGCTAGAAGTGTGGCAGCGCCCCAAGAGACCCAGTACTTC. Amino acid sequence: CSARSVAAPQETQYF.

The chain carries TRBV20-1 and TRBJ1-5, with 7 bases lining up with TRBD1. The length of the CDR3 is 14 residues. CDR1 is DFQATT and CDR2 is SNEGSKA in the germline V gene (reference sequence). V was clipped by 3 bases and J by 4 bases; unmatched bases: 6. CDR3 region: CSASPGGLNQPQHF. CDR3 bases: TGCAGTGCTAGTCCAGGGGGGCTTAATCAGCCCCAGCATTTT.

On this clonotype itself: This could be a read error, since a much larger clone is one nucleotide away. V is TRBV28 and J is TRBJ2-5; 11 bases agree with TRBD2. This CDR3 is built from 14 residues. V shed 6 bases, J shed 7 bases, and the junction held 7 bases outside the gene matches. The germline CDR1 and CDR2 sequences are MDHEN and SYDVKM. The CDR3 region has the DNA TGTGCCAGCAGGACTAGCGGGAAGGTAGGGACCCAGTACTTC. This sequence encodes CASRTSGKVGTQYF.

This clonotype has a single count. The gene calls are TRBV4-1 and TRBJ1-1; D remains unclear. This CDR3 has 11 residues. The germline V gene encodes CDR1 MGHRA and CDR2 YSYEKL. Deletions cut 10 bases from V and 1 base from J, with 7 bases between. The DNA for the CDR3 is TGCGCCACCTCCGGGAACACTGAAGCTTTCTTT. This sequence encodes CATSGNTEAFF.

In this sample, this clonotype turned up many times. This chain uses TRBV27 with TRBJ1-2; weak D call: TRBD1 (5 bases). This CDR3 has 16 amino acids. CDR1 is MNHEY and CDR2 is SMNVEV in the germline V gene (reference sequence). Trimming took 6 bases from V and 0 from J, leaving 17 bases between them. CDR3 coding DNA: TGTGCCAGCAGACCACATTGGGGGGATCCTAACTATGGCTACACCTTC. It yields the protein CASRPHWGDPNYGYTF.

This clonotype showed up many times. V and J are TRBV12-3 or TRBV12-4 and TRBJ2-1, with TRBD2 identical over 8 bases. J lost 2 bases, V lost 3 bases, and 3 bases had no gene match. The CDR3 contains 15 residues. CDR3 protein: CASSFSGTPYNEQFF. The DNA of the CDR3 is TGTGCCAGCAGTTTTAGCGGGACCCCCTACAATGAGCAGTTCTTC.

The rearrangement links TRBV24-1 to TRBJ2-1; 8 bases map to TRBD2. V shed 9 bases, J shed 7 bases, and the junction held 10 bases outside the gene matches. The CDR3 is 14 residues long. CDR1 and CDR2 (germline): KGHDR, SFDVKD. CDR3 amino acids: CATEKAGASNEQFF. The CDR3 DNA reads as TGTGCCACCGAAAAAGCGGGAGCCTCAAATGAGCAGTTCTTC.

This chain links TRBV7-2 with TRBJ2-7; possible D gene TRBD2, 7 bases. Germline values: CDR1 SGHTA, CDR2 FQGNSA. CDR3 size: 13 residues. V lost 6 bases, J lost 2 bases, and 11 bases lay in between. The CDR3 here is CASRGGRTYEQYF. The CDR3 nucleotides read TGTGCCAGCAGGGGGGGGCGGACCTACGAGCAGTACTTC.

This clonotype was observed at least ten times. The rearrangement joins TRBV28 to TRBJ1-1; 9 bases line up with TRBD1. V trimming: 8 bases; J trimming: 8 bases; junction bases outside the gene matches: 6. This CDR3 is built from 12 residues. In germline, CDR1 is MDHEN, CDR2 SYDVKM. The CDR3 nucleotides read TGTGCCAGCCTGACCGGGACAGGGGAAGCTTTCTTT. Amino acid sequence: CASLTGTGEAFF.

Ten or more counts support this clonotype. V gene TRBV7-2 combines with J gene TRBJ2-2; D is unresolved. CDR3 length equals 14 residues. The V end lost 2 bases, the J end lost 7 bases, and 11 bases lay between the germline ends. Looked up from germline, CDR1 is SGHTA and CDR2 is FQGNSA. The CDR3 DNA reads TGTGCCAGCAGCTTATTACTGAGCGACGGGGAGCTGTTTTTT. It specifies CASSLLLSDGELFF.

This chain connects TRBV19 to TRBJ2-1; maybe TRBD2 (5 bases). V gave up 5 bases and J gave up 9 bases, with 14 bases separating them. Germline assignment: CDR1 LNHDA and CDR2 SQIVND (reference sequence). The CDR3 extends over 13 amino acids. DNA of the CDR3: TGTGCCAGTAGTTCCTTTTTCAGCGGTGAGCAGTTCTTC. Residues: CASSSFFSGEQFF. Based on the CDR3 plus reference TRBV19 and TRBJ2-1, the full variable domain is DGGITQSPKYLFRKEGQNVTLSCEQNLNHDAMYWYRQDPGQGLRLIYYSQIVNDFQKGDIAEGYSVSREKKESFPLTVTSAQKNPTAFYLCASSSFFSGEQFFGPGTRLTVL.

This clonotype is a singleton in its sample. The rearrangement uses TRBV19 and TRBJ1-5; D is uncertain. The ends were cut back, 7 bases at V and 4 bases at J, with 17 bases in the middle. The CDR3 has 15 amino acids. Germline lookup yields CDR1 LNHDA and CDR2 SQIVND (reference sequence). This chain's CDR3 is CASTSPGVGNQPQHF. CDR3 sequence (DNA): TGTGCCAGTACCTCCCCCGGGGTTGGTAATCAGCCCCAGCATTTT.

This clonotype was detected many times. V is TRBV27 and J is TRBJ2-1; D uncertain. This CDR3 is built from 15 residues. The germline V and J ends were trimmed by 5 bases and 4 bases, with 15 bases remaining between them. CDR1 and CDR2 from the germline V gene are MNHEY and SMNVEV (reference sequence). The CDR3 nucleotides read TGTGCCAGCAGTCCTCACAGAGATCGGTACAATGAGCAGTTCTTC. Residues: CASSPHRDRYNEQFF.